Below are 10 T cell receptor beta chains sequenced from a single sample in a study of blood T cell repertoires in COVID-19. Data came from immunoSEQ multiplex PCR; TCRdb stores just in-frame clones and leaves some out. In the table there are 150,000 to 200,000 clones, under 85% of which are singletons. Sequenced sample: peripheral blood. The receptors were gathered from a woman aged 70-85 years with COVID-19, enrolled during active disease.

This clone was counted a single time. The chain combines TRBV9 with TRBJ2-1; no clear D. The CDR3 consists of 15 residues. Germline loops: CDR1 SGDLS, CDR2 YYNGEE. V was shortened by 0 bases and J by 0 bases, with 7 bases between the two germline ends. The CDR3 reads CASSVAVSSYNEQFF. CDR3 coding DNA: TGTGCCAGCAGCGTAGCGGTAAGCTCCTACAATGAGCAGTTCTTC.

The gene calls are TRBV19 and TRBJ2-1, with TRBD1 identical over 9 bases. V lost 3 bases and J lost 7; bases outside the gene matches: 10. The CDR3 loop spans 16 amino acids. Per germline, CDR1 LNHDA and CDR2 SQIVND (reference sequence). The DNA for the CDR3 is TGTGCCAGTAGTATCCGCCACACAGGGGGCTGGAATGAGCAGTTCTTC. It yields the protein CASSIRHTGGWNEQFF.

The V gene is TRBV3-1 (or the pseudogene TRBV3-2), the J gene TRBJ2-2, with a tentative D call TRBD2 (5 bases). Germline CDR1 reads LGHDT; CDR2 reads YNNKEL (reference sequence). Trimming cost V 4 bases and J 7 bases, with 19 bases left between them. There are 16 residues in the CDR3. DNA of the CDR3: TGTGCCAGCAGCCTCAAAAGGTCTAGCCTAAACGGGGAGCTGTTTTTT. This translates into CASSLKRSSLNGELFF.

The chain is built from TRBV5-6 and TRBJ2-6; no definite D call. This CDR3 contains 15 residues. The germline CDR1 and CDR2 sequences are SGHDT and YYEEEE. Deletions cut 4 bases from V and 0 bases from J, with 8 bases between. CDR3 in DNA: TGTGCCAGCAGCCCGGGTGGCTCTGGGGCCAACGTCCTGACTTTC. Its protein is CASSPGGSGANVLTF.

Only one count was recorded for this clone. V usage is TRBV7-2 and J usage is TRBJ1-4; D is possibly TRBD1 (5 bases). The CDR3 is made up of 12 amino acids. V lost 4 bases and J lost 7, with 7 bases in between. Germline V gene lookup returns CDR1 SGHTA and CDR2 FQGNSA. The CDR3 loop reads CASSYQGEKLFF. CDR3 DNA sequence: TGTGCCAGCAGCTACCAGGGTGAAAAACTGTTTTTT.

This sequence joins TRBV5-6 and TRBJ2-3; 14 bases map to TRBD2. The trim removed 2 bases at V and 3 bases at J, leaving 5 bases unmatched. Germline lookup yields CDR1 SGHDT and CDR2 YYEEEE. The CDR3 covers 17 residues. The CDR3 here is CASSLRTSGRRTDTQYF. The CDR3 DNA is TGTGCCAGCAGCTTAAGGACTAGCGGGAGGAGGACAGATACGCAGTATTTT.

As concerns this clone: One end of the junction does not line up with germline, which may come from a read error. V gene TRBV6-5 combines with J gene TRBJ1-5; possible D gene TRBD1, 6 bases. CDR1 and CDR2 (germline): MNHEY, SVGAGI. There are 13 residues in the CDR3. The CDR3 coding sequence is TGTGCCAGCAGTAACCGGGACAATGAGCCCCAGCATTTT. Translated, it gives CASSNRDNEPQHF.

The chain carries TRBV5-1 and TRBJ2-7; 9 nucleotides match TRBD1. Germline CDR1 SGHRS, CDR2 YFSETQ. This CDR3 is built from 15 residues. With V trimmed by 4 bases and J by 6 bases, 11 bases remained unmatched. The CDR3 region is CASSSNTGTGSEQYF. CDR3 nucleotide sequence: TGCGCCAGCAGCAGTAACACCGGGACAGGGAGCGAGCAGTACTTC.

This rearrangement joins TRBV30 to TRBJ2-7; D unresolved. There are 12 residues in the CDR3. Trimming cost V 0 bases and J 3 bases, with 6 bases left between them. The V gene's germline CDR1 is GTSNPN and CDR2 SVGIG (reference sequence). Written as DNA, the CDR3 is TGTGCCTGGAGTGTATCAGGCTACGAGCAGTACTTC. Protein: CAWSVSGYEQYF.

This clone has only a few counts. The chain joins TRBV18 to TRBJ2-7, with 10 bases that match TRBD2. V shed 2 bases and J 3 bases; nucleotides not matched to a gene: 1. Germline V lookup: CDR1 KGHSH, CDR2 LQKENI. This CDR3 has 14 residues. The CDR3 is CASSPASGSYEQYF. The CDR3 DNA reads as TGTGCCAGCTCACCAGCTAGCGGGAGCTACGAGCAGTACTTC.